This T cell receptor beta chain is drawn from a study of blood T cell repertoires in COVID-19. The CDR3 loop spans 15 amino acids. Between the trimmed V and J ends, which lost 4 bases and 3 bases, there was a span of 13 bases. CDR1 is SGHAT, CDR2 FQNNGV, per germline. In the authors' methods: Cell counts per sample came from amplifying reference gene primers. Sequencing used immunoSEQ multiplex PCR; TCRdb keeps in-frame clones, though not all of them. V and J calls and clone size are given by that table; D and trimming were obtained from the DNA. The repertoire holds about 200,000 clones, with about 90% as singletons.

The chain couples TRBV11-2 to TRBJ2-1; possibly TRBD1 for D (6 bases). The sequenced sample consisted of peripheral blood. The receptor was derived from a man between 18 and 29 years old with active or convalescent COVID-19. As DNA, the CDR3 is TGTGCCAGCAGCTCACAGGGTGGAGACTACAATGAGCAGTTCTTC. This translates into CASSSQGGDYNEQFF.